This TCR beta chain originates from a study of vaccination and CD4 T cells after COVID-19. Study-wide context: Sampling post-COVID took place a median 101 days after diagnosis (range 35 to 161). Researchers treated cells with overlapping spike peptides taken from SARS-CoV-2, HCoV-NL63, HCoV-OC43 and HCoV-229E.

Sequenced with the Oncomine TCR Beta short-read assay was DNA taken from cultured CD4+ T cells. TCRdb re-analysed the PCR reads in MiXCR, keeping a single row per CDR3 protein. This sample has 11,000 to 15,000 distinct CDR3 sequences, with 43% found just once. Study results and limitations: Median SARS-CoV-2-reactive clonotypes rose from around 19 to 38, not significantly.

As for treatment: 10-day PBMC culture with coronavirus spike peptide pools or control peptides (ViraFEST assay). Concerning this clonotype: Its antigen is not identified.

The sample was cultured CD4+ T cells from blood. The TCR comes from a human donor with COVID-19.

CDR3 in amino acids: CASSGGGAETQYF. CDR3 nucleotide sequence: TGTGCCAGCAGCGGGGGAGGGGCGGAGACCCAGTACTTC. The genes are TRBV5-6 and TRBJ2-5; 7 nucleotides line up with TRBD2. The V gene's germline CDR1 is SGHDT and CDR2 YYEEEE. The length of the CDR3 is 13 residues. Unmatched junction bases numbered 5, after V lost 4 bases and J lost 5 bases.